This T cell receptor (beta chain) was sequenced during a study of T-cell reconstitution after alpha-beta-depleted transplantation in children listed by TCRdb under 2016. With regard to the full study: T-cell immune reconstitution after TCRalphabeta/CD19-depleted allogeneic hematopoietic cell transplantation in children was quantitatively tracked in the study by means of TCR repertoire profiling.

The V end loses 1 base and the J end loses 4 bases, and a stretch of 14 bases separates them. Reading from cysteine to phenylalanine, the CDR3 counts 16 amino acids. The kept DNA is CDR3 alone, 48 bases in frame from the first base. This clonotype was counted between two and nine times. Its antigen target is currently unknown. Within one base of it there is no much larger clone, and no base qualities were kept. The library came from PCR. Sequencing was carried out with an Illumina HiSeq 2500. To normalize quantification of the TCRbeta repertoire, the TCR libraries were built with molecular barcoding that relied on unique molecular identifiers. Using fastp at Q25 and MiXCR, TCRdb reprocessed the public reads and kept productive beta chains. Each record represents a unique CDR3 protein, reported with the most common genes and DNA among its rows. For this sample there are 140,000 or so distinct CDR3 sequences; 8% to 10% appear just once. The ten most abundant clones make up over 15% of the sample.

Beyond this particular receptor, the publication reports: The high TCRbeta diversity at day 60 in some patients was ascribed to recipient T cells and intrathymic progenitors that had survived conditioning. Over the following months the frequencies of hyperexpanded clones went down, and after one year T-cell counts and TCRbeta diversity were mostly credited to newly produced T cells. About two months after transplant, the apparently early recovery of alphabetaT-cell counts reportedly depended on just several hundred clones that had expanded rapidly and came from non-depleted graft cells.

Explained via the paper, the treatment or condition label denotes: allogeneic hematopoietic cell transplantation with graft depleted of TCRalphabeta T cells and CD19 B cells. The transplant recipients were children given TCRalphabeta/CD19-depleted allogeneic hematopoietic cell grafts. This clonotype was obtained from a female patient between 2 and 10 years old who had a stem cell transplant for congenital amegakaryocytic thrombocytopenia, so the T cells may come from the graft donor. Sequences were derived from PBMCs, mostly from graft donor cells, sampled 180 days after TCRalphabeta/CD19-depleted stem cell transplant. The sequence joins TRBV12-3 or TRBV12-4 to TRBJ2-1, and the D gene may be TRBD1, 6 bases matching. The sequenced DNA is TGTGCCAGCAGTTTAGTGGGGAAAGGGGGTTACAATGAGCAGTTCTTC. Translation gives CASSLVGKGGYNEQFF.